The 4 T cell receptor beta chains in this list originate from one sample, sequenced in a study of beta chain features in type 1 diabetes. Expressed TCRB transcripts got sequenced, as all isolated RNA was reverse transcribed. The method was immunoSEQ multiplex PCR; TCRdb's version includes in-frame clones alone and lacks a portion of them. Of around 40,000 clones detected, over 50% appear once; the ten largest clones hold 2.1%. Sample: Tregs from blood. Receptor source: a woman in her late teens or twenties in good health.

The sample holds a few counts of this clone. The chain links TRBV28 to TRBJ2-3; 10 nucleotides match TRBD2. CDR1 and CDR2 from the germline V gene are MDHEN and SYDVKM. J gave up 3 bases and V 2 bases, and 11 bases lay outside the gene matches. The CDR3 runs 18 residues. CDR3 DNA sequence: TGTGCCAGCAGTTTAATGACGGGACTAGCGATTAATACAGATACGCAGTATTTT. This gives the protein CASSLMTGLAINTDTQYF.

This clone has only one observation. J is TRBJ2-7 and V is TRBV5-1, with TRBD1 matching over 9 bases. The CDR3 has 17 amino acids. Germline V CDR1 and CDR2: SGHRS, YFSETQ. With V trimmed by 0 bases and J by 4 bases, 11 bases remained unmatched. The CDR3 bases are TGCGCCAGCAGCTTGGATCCCCGGACAGGGGTCCCTTACGAGCAGTACTTC. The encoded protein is CASSLDPRTGVPYEQYF.

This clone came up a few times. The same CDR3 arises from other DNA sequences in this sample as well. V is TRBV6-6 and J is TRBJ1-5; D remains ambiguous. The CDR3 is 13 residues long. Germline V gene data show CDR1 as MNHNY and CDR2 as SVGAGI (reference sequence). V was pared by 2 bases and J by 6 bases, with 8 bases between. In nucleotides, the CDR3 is TGTGCCAGCAGTTACCGGGAGGGTCAGCCCCAGCATTTT. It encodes CASSYREGQPQHF.

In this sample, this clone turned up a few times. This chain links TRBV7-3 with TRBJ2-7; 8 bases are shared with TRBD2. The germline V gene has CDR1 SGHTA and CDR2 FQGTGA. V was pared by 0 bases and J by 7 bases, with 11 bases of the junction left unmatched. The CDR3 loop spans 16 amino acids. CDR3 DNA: TGTGCCAGCAGCTTAACGGCCTCCGGGAGGGCCGGGGAGCAGTACTTC. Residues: CASSLTASGRAGEQYF.